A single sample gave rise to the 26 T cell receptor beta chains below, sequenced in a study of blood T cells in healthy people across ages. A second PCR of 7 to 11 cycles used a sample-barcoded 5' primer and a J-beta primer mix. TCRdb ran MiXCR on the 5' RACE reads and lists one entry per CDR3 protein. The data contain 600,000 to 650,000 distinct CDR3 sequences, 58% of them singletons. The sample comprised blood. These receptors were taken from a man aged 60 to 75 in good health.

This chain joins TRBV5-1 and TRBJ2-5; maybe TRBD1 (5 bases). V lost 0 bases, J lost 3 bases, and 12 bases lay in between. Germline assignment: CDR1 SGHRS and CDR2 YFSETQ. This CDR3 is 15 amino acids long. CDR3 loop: CASSLGGSREETQYF. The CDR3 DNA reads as TGCGCCAGCAGCTTGGGGGGTTCCAGGGAAGAGACCCAGTACTTC.

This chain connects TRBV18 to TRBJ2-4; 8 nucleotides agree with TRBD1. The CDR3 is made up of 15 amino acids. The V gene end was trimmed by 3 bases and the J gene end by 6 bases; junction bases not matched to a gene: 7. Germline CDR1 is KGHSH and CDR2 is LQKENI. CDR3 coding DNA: TGTGCCAGCTCACCTCCGGGACAGGAGCGAAACATTCAGTACTTC. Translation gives CASSPPGQERNIQYF.

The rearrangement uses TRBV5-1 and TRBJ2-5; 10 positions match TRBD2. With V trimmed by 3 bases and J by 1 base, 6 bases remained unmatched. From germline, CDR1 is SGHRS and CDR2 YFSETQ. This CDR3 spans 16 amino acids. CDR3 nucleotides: TGCGCCAGCAGCTCCCGGGCTAGCGGGGGCCAAGAGACCCAGTACTTC. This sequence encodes CASSSRASGGQETQYF.

CDR3 DNA sequence: TGTGCCAGCACCGAAGCCGGGACAGGGCGTGGAGCTTTCTTT. Protein: CASTEAGTGRGAFF. This chain links TRBV6-1 with TRBJ1-1; 9 bases fit TRBD1. CDR1 and CDR2 (germline): MNHNS, SASEGT. This CDR3 has 14 residues. Trimming removed 7 bases from V and 10 bases from J; junction bases left unmatched: 13.

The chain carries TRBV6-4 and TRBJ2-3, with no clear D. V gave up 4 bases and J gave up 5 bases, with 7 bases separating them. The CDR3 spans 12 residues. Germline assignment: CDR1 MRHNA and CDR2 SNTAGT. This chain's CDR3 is CASSVDGDTQYF. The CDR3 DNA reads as TGTGCCAGCAGTGTTGATGGAGATACGCAGTATTTT.

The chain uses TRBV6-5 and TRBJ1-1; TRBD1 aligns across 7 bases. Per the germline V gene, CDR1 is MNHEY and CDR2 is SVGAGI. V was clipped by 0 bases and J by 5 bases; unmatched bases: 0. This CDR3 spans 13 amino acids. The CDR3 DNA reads TGTGCCAGCAGTTACTCGACAGGGACTGAAGCTTTCTTT. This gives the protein CASSYSTGTEAFF.

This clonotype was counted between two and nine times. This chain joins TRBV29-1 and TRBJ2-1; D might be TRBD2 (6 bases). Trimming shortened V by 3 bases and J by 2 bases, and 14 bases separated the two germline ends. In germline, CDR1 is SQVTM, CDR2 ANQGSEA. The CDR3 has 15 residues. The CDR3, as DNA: TGCAGCGTTGAGGGGGGATGGTCGCCCTACAATGAGCAGTTCTTC. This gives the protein CSVEGGWSPYNEQFF.

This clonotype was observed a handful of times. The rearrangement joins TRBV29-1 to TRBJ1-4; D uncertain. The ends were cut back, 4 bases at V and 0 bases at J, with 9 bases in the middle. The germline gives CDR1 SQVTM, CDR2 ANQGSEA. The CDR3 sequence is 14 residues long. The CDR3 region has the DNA TGCAGCGTTGCCGAAGCTACAACTAATGAAAAACTGTTTTTT. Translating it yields CSVAEATTNEKLFF.

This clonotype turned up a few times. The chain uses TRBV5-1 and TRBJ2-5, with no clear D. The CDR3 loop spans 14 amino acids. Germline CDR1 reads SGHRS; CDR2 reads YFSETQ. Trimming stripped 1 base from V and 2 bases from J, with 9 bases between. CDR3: CASSLRQVQETQYF. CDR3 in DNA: TGCGCCAGCAGCTTGCGTCAGGTGCAAGAGACCCAGTACTTC.

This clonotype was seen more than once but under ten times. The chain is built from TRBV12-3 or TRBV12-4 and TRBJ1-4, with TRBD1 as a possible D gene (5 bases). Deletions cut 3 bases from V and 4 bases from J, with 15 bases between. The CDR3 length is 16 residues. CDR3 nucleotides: TGTGCCAGCAGTTTTTCTCCGGGACTAAATAATGAAAAACTGTTTTTT. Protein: CASSFSPGLNNEKLFF.

Here the CDR3 DNA reads TGTGCCAGCAGCGTGGACAGGGGGCTAAACTACACCTTC. It yields the protein CASSVDRGLNYTF. The gene calls are TRBV6-2 or TRBV6-3 and TRBJ1-2; 11 bases are shared with TRBD1. Germline loops: CDR1 MNHEY, CDR2 SVGEGT. The CDR3 has 13 amino acids. With 6 bases clipped from V and 10 bases from J, the junction kept 7 bases outside the gene matches.

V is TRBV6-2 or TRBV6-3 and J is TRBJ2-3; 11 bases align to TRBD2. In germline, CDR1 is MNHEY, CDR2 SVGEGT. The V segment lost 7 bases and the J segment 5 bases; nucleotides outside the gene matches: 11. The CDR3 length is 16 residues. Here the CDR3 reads CASNSLAGGLEDTQYF. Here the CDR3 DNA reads TGTGCCAGCAACAGTTTAGCGGGGGGGCTCGAAGATACGCAGTATTTT.

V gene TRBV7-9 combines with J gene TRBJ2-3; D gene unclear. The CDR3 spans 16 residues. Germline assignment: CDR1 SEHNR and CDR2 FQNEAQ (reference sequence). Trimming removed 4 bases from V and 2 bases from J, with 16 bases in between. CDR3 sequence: CASSSRGHIITDTQYF. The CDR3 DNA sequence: TGTGCCAGCAGCTCCAGAGGTCATATAATCACAGATACGCAGTATTTT.

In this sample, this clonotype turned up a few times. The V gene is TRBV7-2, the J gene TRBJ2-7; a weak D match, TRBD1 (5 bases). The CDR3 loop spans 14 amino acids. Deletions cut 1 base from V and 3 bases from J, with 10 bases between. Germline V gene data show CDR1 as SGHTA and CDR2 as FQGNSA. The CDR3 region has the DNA TGTGCCAGCAGCTTAGTGGCAGGGCACTACGAGCAGTACTTC. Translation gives CASSLVAGHYEQYF.

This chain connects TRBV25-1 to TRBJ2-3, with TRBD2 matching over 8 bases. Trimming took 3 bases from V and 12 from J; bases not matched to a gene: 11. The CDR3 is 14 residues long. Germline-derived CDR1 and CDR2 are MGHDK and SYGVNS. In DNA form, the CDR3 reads TGTGCCAGCAGTGATTTCCTAACGGGGGGGAACCAGTATTTT. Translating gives CASSDFLTGGNQYF.

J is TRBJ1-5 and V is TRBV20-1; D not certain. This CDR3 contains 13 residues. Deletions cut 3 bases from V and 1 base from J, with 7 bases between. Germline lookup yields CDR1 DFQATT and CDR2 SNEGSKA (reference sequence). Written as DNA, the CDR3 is TGCAGTGCTAGTTTAGGGAGCAATCAGCCCCAGCATTTT. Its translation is CSASLGSNQPQHF.

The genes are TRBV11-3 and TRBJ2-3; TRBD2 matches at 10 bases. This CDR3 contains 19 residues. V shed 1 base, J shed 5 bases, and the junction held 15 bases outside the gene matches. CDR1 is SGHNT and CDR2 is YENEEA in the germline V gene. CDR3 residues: CASSLGLLAGAIGGDTQYF. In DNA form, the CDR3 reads TGTGCCAGCAGCTTAGGTCTCCTAGCGGGGGCCATCGGAGGAGATACGCAGTATTTT. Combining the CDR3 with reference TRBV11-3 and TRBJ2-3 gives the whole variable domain EAGVVQSPRYKIIEKKQPVAFWCNPISGHNTLYWYLQNLGQGPELLIRYENEEAVDDSQLPKDRFSAERLKGVDSTLKIQPAELGDSAVYLCASSLGLLAGAIGGDTQYFGPGTRLTVL.

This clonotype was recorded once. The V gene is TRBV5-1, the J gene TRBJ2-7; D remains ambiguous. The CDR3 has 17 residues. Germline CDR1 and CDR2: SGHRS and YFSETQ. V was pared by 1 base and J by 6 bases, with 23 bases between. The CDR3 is CASSLNPLSSGLTEQYF. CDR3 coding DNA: TGCGCCAGCAGCTTGAATCCCTTGTCCTCCGGGCTCACCGAGCAGTACTTC.

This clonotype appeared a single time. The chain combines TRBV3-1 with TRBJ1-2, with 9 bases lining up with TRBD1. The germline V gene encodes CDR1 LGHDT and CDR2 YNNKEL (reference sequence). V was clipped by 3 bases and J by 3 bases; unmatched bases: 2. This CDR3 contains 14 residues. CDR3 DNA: TGTGCCAGCAGCCACCGGGACAGGGACTATGGCTACACCTTC. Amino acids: CASSHRDRDYGYTF.

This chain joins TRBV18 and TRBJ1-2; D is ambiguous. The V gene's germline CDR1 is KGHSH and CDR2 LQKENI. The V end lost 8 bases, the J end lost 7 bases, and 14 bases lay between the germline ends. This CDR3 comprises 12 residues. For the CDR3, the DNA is TGTGCCAGCACTCCAGAGCTTGGTGGCTACACCTTC. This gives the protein CASTPELGGYTF.

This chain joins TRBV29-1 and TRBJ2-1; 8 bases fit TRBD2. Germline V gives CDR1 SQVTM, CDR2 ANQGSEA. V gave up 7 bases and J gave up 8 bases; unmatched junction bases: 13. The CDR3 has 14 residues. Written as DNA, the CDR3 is TGCAGCGCCTTGACCGGGGGGGTCGTCGATGAGCAGTTCTTC. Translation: CSALTGGVVDEQFF.

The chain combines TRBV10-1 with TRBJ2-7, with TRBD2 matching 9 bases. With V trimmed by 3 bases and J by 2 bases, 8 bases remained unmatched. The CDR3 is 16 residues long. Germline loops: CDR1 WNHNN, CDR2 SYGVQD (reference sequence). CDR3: CASSDPSGAQPYEQYF. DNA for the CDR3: TGCGCCAGCAGTGACCCTAGCGGGGCCCAGCCCTACGAGCAGTACTTC.

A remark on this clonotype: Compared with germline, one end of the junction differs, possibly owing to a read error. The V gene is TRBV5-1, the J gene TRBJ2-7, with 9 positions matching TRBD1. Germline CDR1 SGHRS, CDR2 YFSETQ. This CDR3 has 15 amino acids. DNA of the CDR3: TGCGTCAGCAGCTTGGACGGGACAGGGCACTACGAGCAGTACTTC. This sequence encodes CVSSLDGTGHYEQYF.

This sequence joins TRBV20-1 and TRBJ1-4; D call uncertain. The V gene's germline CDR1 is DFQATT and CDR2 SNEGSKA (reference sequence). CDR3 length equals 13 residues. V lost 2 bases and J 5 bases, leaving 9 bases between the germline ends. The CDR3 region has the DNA TGCAGTGCTAGACCGGCCGGGAATGAAAAACTGTTTTTT. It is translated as CSARPAGNEKLFF.

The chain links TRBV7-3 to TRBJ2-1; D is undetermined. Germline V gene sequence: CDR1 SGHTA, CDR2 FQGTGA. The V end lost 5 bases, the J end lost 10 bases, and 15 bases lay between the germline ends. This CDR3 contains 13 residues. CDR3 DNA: TGTGCCAGCAGCCCCGGACCTACTGCCGAGCAGTTCTTC. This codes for CASSPGPTAEQFF.

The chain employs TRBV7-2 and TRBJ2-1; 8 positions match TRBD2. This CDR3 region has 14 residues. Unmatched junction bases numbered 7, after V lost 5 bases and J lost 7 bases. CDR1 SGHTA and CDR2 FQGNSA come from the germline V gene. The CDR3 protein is CASSVGRGVNEQFF. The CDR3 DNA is TGTGCCAGCAGCGTAGGGCGGGGGGTGAATGAGCAGTTCTTC.